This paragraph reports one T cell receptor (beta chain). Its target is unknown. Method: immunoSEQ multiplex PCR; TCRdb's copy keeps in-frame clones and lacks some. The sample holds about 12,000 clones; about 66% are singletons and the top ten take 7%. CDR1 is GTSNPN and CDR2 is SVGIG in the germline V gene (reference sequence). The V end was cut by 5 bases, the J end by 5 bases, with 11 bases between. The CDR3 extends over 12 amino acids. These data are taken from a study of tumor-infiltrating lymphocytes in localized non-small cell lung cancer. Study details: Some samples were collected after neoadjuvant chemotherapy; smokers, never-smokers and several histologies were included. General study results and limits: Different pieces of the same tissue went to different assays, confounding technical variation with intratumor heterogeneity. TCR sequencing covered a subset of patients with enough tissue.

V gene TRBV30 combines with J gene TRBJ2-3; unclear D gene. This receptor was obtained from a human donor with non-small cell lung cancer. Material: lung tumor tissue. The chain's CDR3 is CAWGPRGDTQYF. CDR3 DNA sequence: TGTGCCTGGGGCCCCCGTGGAGATACGCAGTATTTT.